This T cell receptor (beta chain) was recovered during a study of blood T cell repertoires in COVID-19. Study-wide context: T cells, B-cell-depleted T cells, or PBMCs provided the cDNA or gDNA that served as material.

Authors' methods: Reference gene primer amplification gave nucleated cell count estimates. Profiling relied on immunoSEQ multiplex PCR, and the TCRdb table lists in-frame clones only, not all of them. The DNA gave D and trimming, while V, J and clone size come from that table. The sample lists thousands of clones, approximately 84% occurring once. Looked up from germline, CDR1 is WNHNN and CDR2 is SYGVQD (reference sequence). CDR3 length equals 14 residues. The germline V and J ends were trimmed by 5 bases and 10 bases, with 18 bases remaining between them. The receptor was isolated from a human donor with active COVID-19. The donor label of this sample is uncertain. Input material: peripheral blood. This chain joins TRBV10-1 and TRBJ2-1; D ambiguous. The CDR3 loop reads CASSYEAFLGEQFF. The CDR3 DNA follows: TGCGCCAGCAGTTACGAGGCCTTTCTAGGAGAGCAGTTCTTC.